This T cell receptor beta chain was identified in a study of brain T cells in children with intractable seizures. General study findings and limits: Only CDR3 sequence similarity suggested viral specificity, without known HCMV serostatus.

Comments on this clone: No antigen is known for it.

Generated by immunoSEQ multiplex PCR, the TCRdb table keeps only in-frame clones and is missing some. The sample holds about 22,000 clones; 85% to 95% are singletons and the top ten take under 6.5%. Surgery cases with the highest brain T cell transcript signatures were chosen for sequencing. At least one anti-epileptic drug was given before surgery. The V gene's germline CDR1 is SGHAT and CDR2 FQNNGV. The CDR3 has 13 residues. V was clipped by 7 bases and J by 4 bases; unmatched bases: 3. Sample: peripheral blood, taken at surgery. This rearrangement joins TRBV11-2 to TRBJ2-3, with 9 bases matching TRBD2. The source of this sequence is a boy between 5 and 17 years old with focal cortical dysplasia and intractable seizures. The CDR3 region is CASTLAGSDTQYF. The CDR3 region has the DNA TGTGCCAGCACCCTAGCGGGATCAGATACGCAGTATTTT.